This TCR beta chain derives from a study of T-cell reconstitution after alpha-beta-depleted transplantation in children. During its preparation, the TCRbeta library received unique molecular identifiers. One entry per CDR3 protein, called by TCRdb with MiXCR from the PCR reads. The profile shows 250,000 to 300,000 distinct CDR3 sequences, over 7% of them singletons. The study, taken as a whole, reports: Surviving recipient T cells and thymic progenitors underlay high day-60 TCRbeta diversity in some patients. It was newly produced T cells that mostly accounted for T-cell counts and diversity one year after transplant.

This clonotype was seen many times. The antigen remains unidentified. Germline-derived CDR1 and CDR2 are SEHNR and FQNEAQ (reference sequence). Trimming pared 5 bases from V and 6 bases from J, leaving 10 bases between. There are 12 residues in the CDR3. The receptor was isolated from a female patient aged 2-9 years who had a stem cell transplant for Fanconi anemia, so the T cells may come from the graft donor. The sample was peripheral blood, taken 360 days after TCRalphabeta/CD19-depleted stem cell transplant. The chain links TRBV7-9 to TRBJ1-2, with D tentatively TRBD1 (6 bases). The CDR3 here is CASSPQGHGYTF. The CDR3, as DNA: TGTGCCAGCAGCCCCCAGGGGCATGGCTACACCTTC.